The 28 T cell receptor beta chains below come from one sample, sequenced in a study of control samples from healthy donors and cancer patients. Method: immunoSEQ multiplex PCR; TCRdb's copy keeps in-frame clones and lacks some. The sample has 350,000 to 450,000 clones, around 90% seen once; the top ten hold around 6.8%. The sequencing sample was made of PBMCs. The source is a man aged 35-49 years with head and neck cancer.

The chain has TRBV6-4 and TRBJ1-1; D perhaps matches TRBD1 (5 bases). This CDR3 has 12 residues. Germline V gene sequence: CDR1 MRHNA, CDR2 SNTAGT. Deletions cut 10 bases from V and 4 bases from J, with 13 bases between. DNA for the CDR3: TGTGCCAACATCCCGGGGGGCACTGAAGCTTTCTTT. Its translation is CANIPGGTEAFF.

The V and J genes are TRBV5-6 and TRBJ2-1, with D tentatively TRBD2 (6 bases). The germline V and J ends were trimmed by 5 bases and 9 bases, with 18 bases remaining between them. In germline, CDR1 is SGHDT, CDR2 YYEEEE. This CDR3 is 14 amino acids long. CDR3 in amino acids: CASSRGSQGVEQFF. As DNA, the CDR3 is TGTGCCAGCAGTCGGGGGAGCCAGGGTGTTGAGCAGTTCTTC.

The chain links TRBV10-1 to TRBJ1-1; tentatively, D is TRBD1 (6 bases). The CDR3 totals 14 residues. Trimming left V 4 bases short and J 3 bases short, with 12 bases between. Per germline, CDR1 WNHNN and CDR2 SYGVQD (reference sequence). Written as DNA, the CDR3 is TGCGCCAGCAGTGCCGGGGGGGGGCACACTGAAGCTTTCTTT. This sequence encodes CASSAGGGHTEAFF.

A remark on this clone: Other DNA sequences from this sample encode an identical CDR3 as well. This rearrangement joins TRBV27 to TRBJ1-2; 10 nucleotides agree with TRBD1. After removal of 0 bases from V and 3 bases from J, the junction contained 1 base not matched to a gene. The CDR3 contains 15 residues. Germline-derived CDR1 and CDR2 are MNHEY and SMNVEV (reference sequence). CDR3 coding DNA: TGTGCCAGCAGTTTATCGACAGGGGGCGACTATGGCTACACCTTC. It specifies CASSLSTGGDYGYTF.

This chain joins TRBV5-1 and TRBJ1-1; unclear D gene. Germline V gene lookup returns CDR1 SGHRS and CDR2 YFSETQ. V lost 4 bases and J 6 bases, leaving 19 bases between the germline ends. The CDR3 is 15 amino acids. CDR3 sequence (DNA): TGCGCCAGCAGCGTTATCCCCGGAAGCAACGCTGAAGCTTTCTTT. It specifies CASSVIPGSNAEAFF.

V gene TRBV15 combines with J gene TRBJ1-1; D not certain. Trimming removed 0 bases at V and 9 bases at J, with 8 bases between. The CDR3 consists of 12 residues. From germline, CDR1 is LNHNV and CDR2 YYDKDF (reference sequence). CDR3 DNA: TGTGCCACCAGCAGAGATATTACCCAAGCTTTCTTT. This codes for CATSRDITQAFF.

The chain employs TRBV5-4 and TRBJ1-1; 7 nucleotides align to TRBD1. With V trimmed by 4 bases and J by 0 bases, 6 bases remained unmatched. Germline CDR1 SGHNT, CDR2 YYREEE (reference sequence). CDR3 length equals 15 residues. CDR3 protein: CASSPPGQLNTEAFF. CDR3 nucleotide sequence: TGTGCCAGCAGCCCTCCGGGACAGCTGAACACTGAAGCTTTCTTT. Filled out from reference TRBV5-4 and TRBJ1-1, the complete variable domain reads ETGVTQSPTHLIKTRGQQVTLRCSSQSGHNTVSWYQQALGQGPQFIFQYYREEENGRGNFPPRFSGLQFPNYSSELNVNALELDDSALYLCASSPPGQLNTEAFFGQGTRLTVV.

The chain carries TRBV30 and TRBJ2-7, with 7 bases matching TRBD1. This CDR3 spans 15 amino acids. Germline CDR1 GTSNPN, CDR2 SVGIG (reference sequence). J gave up 3 bases and V 1 base, and 9 bases lay outside the gene matches. This chain's CDR3 is CAWSGRQGWDYEQYF. Here the CDR3 DNA reads TGTGCCTGGAGTGGAAGACAGGGTTGGGACTACGAGCAGTACTTC.

This rearrangement joins TRBV5-1 to TRBJ2-7, with 13 bases aligning to TRBD2. Trimming took 4 bases from V and 2 from J; bases not matched to a gene: 6. The CDR3 sequence is 16 residues long. Germline V lookup: CDR1 SGHRS, CDR2 YFSETQ. CDR3 DNA sequence: TGCGCCAGCAGCCGTGGACTAGCGGGAGCCCCCTACGAGCAGTACTTC. It codes for CASSRGLAGAPYEQYF.

The rearrangement joins TRBV7-2 to TRBJ2-3, with TRBD2 matching 13 bases. CDR1 and CDR2 (germline): SGHTA, FQGNSA. The J segment lost 6 bases and the V segment lost 5 bases, leaving 8 bases of the junction unmatched. This CDR3 contains 16 residues. The CDR3 coding sequence is TGTGCCAGCAGCAAACTAGCGGGGGGGCCAAGGGATACGCAGTATTTT. Its translation is CASSKLAGGPRDTQYF.

The CDR3 nucleotides read TGTGCCAGCAGCTTGGGGACTCCGAATGAGCAGTTCTTC. Protein sequence: CASSLGTPNEQFF. V is TRBV7-3 and J is TRBJ2-1, with D perhaps matching TRBD2 (6 bases). From germline, CDR1 is SGHTA and CDR2 FQGTGA. This CDR3 has 13 amino acids. The germline V and J ends were trimmed by 3 bases and 7 bases, with 10 bases remaining between them.

The rearrangement joins TRBV14 to TRBJ2-7; 9 bases are a match to TRBD2. V lost 0 bases and J lost 5; bases outside the gene matches: 17. The CDR3 spans 19 residues. Germline CDR1 and CDR2: SGHDN and FVKESK. CDR3 DNA sequence: TGTGCCAGCAGCCAAGATGCCCCTTTGTTTAGCGGGAGTAGGAACGAGCAGTACTTC. Its protein is CASSQDAPLFSGSRNEQYF.

This chain links TRBV7-2 with TRBJ1-6, with D unresolved. This CDR3 has 13 amino acids. Between the trimmed V and J ends, which lost 6 bases and 0 bases, there was a span of 3 bases. Germline loops: CDR1 SGHTA, CDR2 FQGNSA. The CDR3 region is CASSPSYNSPLHF. For the CDR3, the DNA is TGTGCCAGCAGTCCCTCCTATAATTCACCCCTCCACTTT.

This chain connects TRBV27 to TRBJ1-1; 9 bases are shared with TRBD1. Germline loops: CDR1 MNHEY, CDR2 SMNVEV (reference sequence). The length of the CDR3 is 16 residues. V gave up 5 bases and J gave up 0 bases; unmatched junction bases: 7. In DNA, the CDR3 is TGTGCCAGCAGTCTGGACAGGGGCGGAATGAACACTGAAGCTTTCTTT. Its translation: CASSLDRGGMNTEAFF.

This chain links TRBV4-2 with TRBJ2-2; 8 bases match TRBD1. J was trimmed by 0 bases and V by 4 bases; bases with no gene match: 7. Germline CDR1 reads LGHNA; CDR2 reads YNFKEQ. The CDR3 sequence is 17 residues long. CDR3 in DNA: TGTGCCAGCAGCCTCATCGACAGGGGACCGAACACCGGGGAGCTGTTTTTT. This encodes CASSLIDRGPNTGELFF.

This clone has just a few counts. The V and J genes are TRBV30 and TRBJ2-1, with TRBD2 matching 14 bases. Germline CDR1 is GTSNPN and CDR2 is SVGIG (reference sequence). The CDR3 length is 18 residues. J gave up 0 bases and V 1 base, and 5 bases lay outside the gene matches. This chain's CDR3 is CAWSGAGTSGGSYNEQFF. CDR3 DNA sequence: TGTGCCTGGAGTGGGGCCGGGACTAGCGGGGGCTCCTACAATGAGCAGTTCTTC.

This chain joins TRBV7-8 and TRBJ2-3; the match to TRBD1 covers 8 bases. J gave up 3 bases and V 4 bases, and 6 bases lay outside the gene matches. The CDR3 is 15 amino acids. Per the germline V gene, CDR1 is SGHVS and CDR2 is FQNEAQ. CDR3 in amino acids: CASSWTGKSTDTQYF. CDR3 nucleotide sequence: TGTGCCAGCAGCTGGACAGGGAAGAGTACAGATACGCAGTATTTT. The full variable domain, in which reference TRBV7-8 and TRBJ2-3 provide the parts outside the CDR3, is GAGVSQSPRYKVAKRGQDVALRCDPISGHVSLFWYQQALGQGPEFLTYFQNEAQLDKSGLPSDRFFAERPEGSVSTLKIQRTQQEDSAVYLCASSWTGKSTDTQYFGPGTRLTVL.

A word on this clone: The junction differs from germline at one of its ends, possibly a read error. The genes are TRBV29-1 and TRBJ2-1, with D tentatively TRBD2 (5 bases). The CDR3 has 10 amino acids. CDR1 is SQVTM and CDR2 is ANQGSEA in the germline V gene. CDR3 loop: CSVQDYEQFF. The CDR3 DNA follows: TGCAGCGTTCAAGACTACGAGCAGTTCTTC.

The chain is built from TRBV6-6 and TRBJ2-1; 9 positions agree with TRBD1. This CDR3 is built from 14 residues. The V segment lost 5 bases and the J segment 8 bases; nucleotides outside the gene matches: 7. Germline lookup yields CDR1 MNHNY and CDR2 SVGAGI (reference sequence). CDR3 in amino acids: CASSPGQGLDEQFF. CDR3 DNA: TGTGCCAGCAGTCCCGGACAGGGGTTGGATGAGCAGTTCTTC.

This clone occurred a few times. The chain recombines TRBV6-2 or TRBV6-3 with TRBJ1-2; D remains ambiguous. With 5 bases removed from V and 4 bases from J, the gap between germline ends came to 11 bases. The length of the CDR3 is 13 residues. Germline V gene lookup returns CDR1 MNHEY and CDR2 SVGEGT. The CDR3 region is CASSPFLSYGYTF. In nucleotides, the CDR3 is TGTGCCAGCAGTCCGTTCCTGAGCTATGGCTACACCTTC.

This chain connects TRBV11-1 to TRBJ2-2, with 7 bases lining up with TRBD1. Trimming took 0 bases from V and 5 from J; bases not matched to a gene: 6. The CDR3 has 16 residues. Germline values: CDR1 SGHAT, CDR2 FQDESV (reference sequence). CDR3 amino acids: CASSLATGQYTGELFF. CDR3 nucleotide sequence: TGTGCCAGCAGCTTAGCAACGGGACAGTATACCGGGGAGCTGTTTTTT.

The rearrangement uses TRBV19 and TRBJ2-7; maybe TRBD2 (5 bases). There are 17 residues in the CDR3. Germline V gene sequence: CDR1 LNHDA, CDR2 SQIVND (reference sequence). Trimming left V 3 bases short and J 5 bases short, with 23 bases between. This chain's CDR3 is CASSIRGNAGRLNEQYF. As DNA, the CDR3 is TGTGCCAGTAGTATCCGGGGAAACGCCGGACGTCTCAACGAGCAGTACTTC.

This chain uses TRBV19 with TRBJ1-1, with D perhaps matching TRBD1 (6 bases). The CDR3 contains 15 residues. Germline lookup yields CDR1 LNHDA and CDR2 SQIVND (reference sequence). The ends were cut back, 3 bases at V and 0 bases at J, with 11 bases in the middle. The DNA for the CDR3 is TGTGCCAGTAGTATGGAGGGGGGCATGAACACTGAAGCTTTCTTT. Translated, it gives CASSMEGGMNTEAFF.

This chain's CDR3 is CASAAPEGSTGELFF. For the CDR3, the DNA is TGTGCCAGCGCGGCCCCGGAGGGTAGCACCGGGGAGCTGTTTTTT. The V gene is TRBV7-6, the J gene TRBJ2-2, with TRBD2 as a possible D gene (6 bases). Germline lookup yields CDR1 SGHVS and CDR2 FNYEAQ. The CDR3 loop spans 15 amino acids. The germline V and J ends were trimmed by 8 bases and 4 bases, with 17 bases remaining between them.

This rearrangement joins TRBV6-4 to TRBJ1-1, with 7 bases that match TRBD1. The CDR3 sequence is 14 residues long. CDR1 is MRHNA, CDR2 SNTAGT, per germline. Trimming cost V 4 bases and J 5 bases; bases outside gene matches: 7. As DNA, the CDR3 is TGTGCCAGCAGTGTCGACTACAGGGGTACTGAAGCTTTCTTT. Translating it yields CASSVDYRGTEAFF.

The CDR3 is CAIRELPRSPLHF. The CDR3 DNA reads TGTGCCATCAGAGAATTACCGAGGTCACCCCTCCACTTT. The V gene is TRBV10-3, the J gene TRBJ1-6; D is undetermined. Looked up from germline, CDR1 is ENHRY and CDR2 is SYGVKD. The CDR3 extends over 13 amino acids. Deletions cut 6 bases from V and 10 bases from J, with 13 bases between.

The chain recombines TRBV7-3 with TRBJ2-1, with 11 bases identical to TRBD2. Germline V gives CDR1 SGHTA, CDR2 FQGTGA. The trim removed 1 base at V and 5 bases at J, leaving 4 bases unmatched. The CDR3 runs to 16 residues. CDR3 protein: CASSLIGTSGHNEQFF. The CDR3 DNA follows: TGTGCCAGCAGCTTAATTGGGACTAGCGGACACAATGAGCAGTTCTTC.

V gene TRBV6-6 combines with J gene TRBJ2-1; 9 positions match TRBD2. CDR3 size: 18 residues. With 6 bases clipped from V and 0 bases from J, the junction kept 12 bases outside the gene matches. Germline V gene lookup returns CDR1 MNHNY and CDR2 SVGAGI (reference sequence). The DNA for the CDR3 is TGTGCCAGCAGCCGACAGGCTAGCGGGAAGAGCTCCTACAATGAGCAGTTCTTC. Its protein product is CASSRQASGKSSYNEQFF.